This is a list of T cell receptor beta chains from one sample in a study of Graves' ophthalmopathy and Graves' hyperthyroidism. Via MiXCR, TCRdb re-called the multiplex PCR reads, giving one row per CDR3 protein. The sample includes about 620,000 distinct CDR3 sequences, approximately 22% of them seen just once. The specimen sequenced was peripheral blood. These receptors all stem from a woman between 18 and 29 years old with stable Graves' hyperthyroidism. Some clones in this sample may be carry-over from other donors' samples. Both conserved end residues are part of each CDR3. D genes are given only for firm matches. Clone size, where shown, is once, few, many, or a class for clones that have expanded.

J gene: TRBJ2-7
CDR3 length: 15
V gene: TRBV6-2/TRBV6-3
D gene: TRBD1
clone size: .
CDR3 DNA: TGTGCCAGCAGTTCCAGGACAGGGGTGATATACGAGCAGTACTTC
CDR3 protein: CASSSRTGVIYEQYF

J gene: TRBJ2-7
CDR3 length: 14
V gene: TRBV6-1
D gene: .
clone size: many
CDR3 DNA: TGTGCCAGCAGCATGCTACAGAAGTTTTACGAGCAGTACTTC
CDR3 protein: CASSMLQKFYEQYF

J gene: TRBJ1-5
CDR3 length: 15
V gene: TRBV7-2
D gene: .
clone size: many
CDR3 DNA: TGTGCCAGCAGCTTAATAGGCTTGGGGGATCAGCCCCAGCATTTT
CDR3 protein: CASSLIGLGDQPQHF

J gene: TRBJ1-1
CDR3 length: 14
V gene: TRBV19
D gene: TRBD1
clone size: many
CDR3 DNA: TGTGCCAGTAGTCTGCAGGGGGGTCCCACTGAAGCTTTCTTT
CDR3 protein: CASSLQGGPTEAFF

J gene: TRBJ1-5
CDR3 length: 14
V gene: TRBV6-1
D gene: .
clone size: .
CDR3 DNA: TGTGCCAGCAGTCCTCGGGGTACCCATCAGCCCCAGCATTTT
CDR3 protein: CASSPRGTHQPQHF

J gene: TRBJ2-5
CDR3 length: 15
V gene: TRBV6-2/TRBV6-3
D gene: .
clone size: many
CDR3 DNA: TGTGCCAGCAGTTACTTCGGGACTCACAAAGAGACCCAGTACTTC
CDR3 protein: CASSYFGTHKETQYF

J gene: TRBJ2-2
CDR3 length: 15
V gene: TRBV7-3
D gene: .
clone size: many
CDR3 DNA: TGTGCCAGCAGCATCGACAGTCTTCTCACCGGGGAGCTGTTTTTT
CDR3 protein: CASSIDSLLTGELFF

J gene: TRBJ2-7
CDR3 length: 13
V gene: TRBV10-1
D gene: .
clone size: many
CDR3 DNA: TGCGCCAGCAGTGAGTCGTCAGGGAGGGAGCAGTACTTC
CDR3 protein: CASSESSGREQYF

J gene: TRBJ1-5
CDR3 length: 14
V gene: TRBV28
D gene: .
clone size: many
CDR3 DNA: TGTGCCAGCAGTTCCGGCGGAGGGGGACAGCCCCAGCATTTT
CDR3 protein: CASSSGGGGQPQHF

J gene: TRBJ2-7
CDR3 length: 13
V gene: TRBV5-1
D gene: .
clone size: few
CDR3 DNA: TGCGCCAGCAGCTTGGAGGGAGTCTACGAGCAGTACTTC
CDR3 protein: CASSLEGVYEQYF

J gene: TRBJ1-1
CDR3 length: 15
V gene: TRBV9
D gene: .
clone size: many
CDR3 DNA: TGTGCCAGCAGCGCCGGACAGCTCCGGAACACTGAAGCTTTCTTT
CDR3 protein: CASSAGQLRNTEAFF

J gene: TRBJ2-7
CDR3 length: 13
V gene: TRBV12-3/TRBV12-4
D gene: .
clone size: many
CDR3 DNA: TGTGCCAGCAGTTTTACCGGGACCTACGAGCAGTACTTC
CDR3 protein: CASSFTGTYEQYF

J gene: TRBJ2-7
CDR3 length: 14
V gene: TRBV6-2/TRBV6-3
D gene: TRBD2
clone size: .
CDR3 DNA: TGTGCCAGCAGTCTAGCGGGAGGCCTATCCGAGCAGTACTTC
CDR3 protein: CASSLAGGLSEQYF

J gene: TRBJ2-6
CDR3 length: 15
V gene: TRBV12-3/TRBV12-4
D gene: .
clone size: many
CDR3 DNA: TGTGCCAGCAGTTTAGACGTCTCTGGGGCCAACGTCCTGACTTTC
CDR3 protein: CASSLDVSGANVLTF

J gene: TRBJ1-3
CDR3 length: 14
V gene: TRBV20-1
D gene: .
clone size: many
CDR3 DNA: TGCAGTGCTAGAGTTCGGTTAACTGGAAACACCATATATTTT
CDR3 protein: CSARVRLTGNTIYF

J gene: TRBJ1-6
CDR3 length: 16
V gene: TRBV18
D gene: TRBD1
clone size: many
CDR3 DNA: TGTGCCAGCTCACCACCCAGGGGGCCCGATAATTCACCCCTCCACTTT
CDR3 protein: CASSPPRGPDNSPLHF